The subject of this entry is one TCR beta chain. This clonotype qualifies as medium-sized (0.01 to 0.1%). This receptor's antigen is unknown. Base qualities are missing; no much larger clone stands one base away. This specimen comes from a study of molecular identifiers for immune sequencing clone quantification (dated by TCRdb to the late 2010s). The study in broad terms: For a replicate experiment, RNA from 20,000 or 100,000 naive CD8 T cells was divided into five aliquots, and four of the five aliquots were sequenced. This methods study used CD8 T cells to benchmark TCR RNA copy counting and molecular-identifier clustering-based TCR repertoire sequencing (MIDCIRS). Overall study results and their limits: Roughly 2.8 recovered TCR RNA copies per cell were obtained by modeling, versus about ten by digital PCR, implying a capture efficiency of about 30%. Naive libraries contained spiked-in Jurkat TCR RNA (roughly 10 copies' worth), which is not part of the donor repertoire. In CMV-specific effector cells, over 97% of molecules were held by clones above 20 RNA copies, whereas under 1% of molecules were held by such clones in naive cells. A single cell's worth of spiked-in Jurkat TCR RNA was reported detectable even among 900,000 to 1,000,000 naive CD8 T cells. When barcode sub-clustering was left out, chimeric consensus sequences inflated TCR diversity, with chimeras reaching as high as 47%. Highly expanded clone sizes could be underestimated if identical TCR molecules share a barcode.

Via the germline V gene, CDR1 is SQVTM and CDR2 ANQGSEA. V loses 7 bases, J loses 2 bases, and the germline ends lie 19 bases apart. The CDR3 runs 15 amino acids, cysteine and phenylalanine included. Just CDR3 DNA is preserved here, 45 bases in frame from base 1. The method was PCR. The sample was run on an Illumina HiSeq 4000. Preparation of bulk TCR libraries followed a previously described approach, with the TCR primers listed in Table S5. The Qiagen AllPrep DNA/RNA kit was used to purify total RNA. Reads from multiple sequencing runs of the same library were pooled before analysis. In the original analysis: Reads were retained only if their TCR constant sequence matched exactly, and those retained reads were trimmed to 150 nt and grouped according to their 12-nt molecular barcodes. Reads within each barcode group were sub-clustered using a 15% Levenshtein threshold, and quality-weighted consensus sequences were constructed for each RNA molecule. Non-functional sequences were filtered out, along with any lower-count sequence sitting one edit away from another sequence. Based on a fit of two negative binomial distributions, barcode sub-clusters having less than 20% of the maximum read count were discarded. TCRdb reran the public reads through fastp at Q25 and MiXCR, keeping productive beta chains. Under each unique CDR3 protein, matching rows form one entry showing the most common genes and DNA. The V and J calls shown here were made by TCRdb, not taken from the authors' results. This sample has tens of thousands of distinct CDR3 sequences in its table, and approximately 22% of those were observed once. The biggest ten clones account for around 1% of the sample.

Libraries of naive CD8 T cells were generated from around 20,000 to 990,000 sorted cells, with 10%, 30% or 50% of the purified RNA used. Naive CD8 T cells, defined as CD8+CD4-CCR7+CD45RA+, were FACS-sorted into RLT Plus buffer on a BD FACSAria II. To test detection sensitivity, Jurkat RNA equal to 9 to 10 TCR copies was added to samples of about 20,000-1,000,000 naive CD8 T cells. CD8 T cells were enriched using RosetteSep CD8+ T Cell Enrichment Cocktail and Ficoll-Paque, and the enriched cells then underwent ACK red cell lysis. The sequence is built from TRBV29-1 and TRBJ2-3, and perhaps TRBD2 as D gene, on 6 matching bases. Material for sequencing was naive CD8+ T cells from blood, with Jurkat cell RNA spiked in. According to the study, the label for this sample's cell subset or site signals: FACS-sorted CD8+CD4-CCR7+CD45RA+ naive T cells. This sequence originates from a human donor in good health. Some libraries in this study had Jurkat cell RNA spiked in. CDR3 region: CSAPGLQPPTDTQYF. The sequence in DNA is TGCAGCGCACCGGGACTCCAGCCTCCCACAGATACGCAGTATTTT.